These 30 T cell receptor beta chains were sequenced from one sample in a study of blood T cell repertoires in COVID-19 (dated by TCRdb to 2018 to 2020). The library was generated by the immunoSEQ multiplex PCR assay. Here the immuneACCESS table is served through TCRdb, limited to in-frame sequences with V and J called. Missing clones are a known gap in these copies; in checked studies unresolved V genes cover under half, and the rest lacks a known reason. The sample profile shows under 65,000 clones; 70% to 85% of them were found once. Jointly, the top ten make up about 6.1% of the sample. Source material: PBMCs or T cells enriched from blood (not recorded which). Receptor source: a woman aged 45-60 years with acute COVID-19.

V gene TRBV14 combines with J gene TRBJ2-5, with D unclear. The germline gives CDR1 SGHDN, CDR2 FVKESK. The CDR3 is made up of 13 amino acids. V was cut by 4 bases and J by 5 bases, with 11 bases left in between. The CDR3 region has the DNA TGTGCCAGCAGCCTGTTAAGCGAGGAGACCCAGTACTTC. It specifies CASSLLSEETQYF.

The CDR3 DNA is TGTGCCAGCAGTGAATGGCGGGGGACGAAAGAGACCCAGTACTTC. This encodes CASSEWRGTKETQYF. The genes are TRBV6-1 and TRBJ2-5, with 7 bases that match TRBD2. CDR3 length equals 15 residues. The ends lost 2 bases at V and 3 bases at J; junction bases unmatched: 6. CDR1 is MNHNS, CDR2 SASEGT, per germline.

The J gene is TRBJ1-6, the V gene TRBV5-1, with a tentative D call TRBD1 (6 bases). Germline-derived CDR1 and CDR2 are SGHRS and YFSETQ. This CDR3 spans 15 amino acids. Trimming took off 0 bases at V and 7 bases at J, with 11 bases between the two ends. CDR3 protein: CASSLEGVENSPLHF. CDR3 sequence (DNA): TGCGCCAGCAGCTTGGAGGGGGTGGAAAATTCACCCCTCCACTTT. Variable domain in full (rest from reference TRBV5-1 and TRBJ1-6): KAGVTQTPRYLIKTRGQQVTLSCSPISGHRSVSWYQQTPGQGLQFLFEYFSETQRNKGNFPGRFSGRQFSNSRSEMNVSTLELGDSALYLCASSLEGVENSPLHFGNGTRLTVT.

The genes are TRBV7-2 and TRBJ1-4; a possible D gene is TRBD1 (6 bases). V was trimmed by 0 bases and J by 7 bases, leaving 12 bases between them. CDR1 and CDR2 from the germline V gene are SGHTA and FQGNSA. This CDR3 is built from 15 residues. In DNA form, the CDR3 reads TGTGCCAGCAGCTTAGCGGGGGGGCGCGGTGAAAAACTGTTTTTT. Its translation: CASSLAGGRGEKLFF.

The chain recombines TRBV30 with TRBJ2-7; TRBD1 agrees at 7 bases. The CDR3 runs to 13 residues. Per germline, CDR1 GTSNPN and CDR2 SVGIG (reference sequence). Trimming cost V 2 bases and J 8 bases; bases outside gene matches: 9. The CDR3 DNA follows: TGTGCCTGGAGTCAAGGACAGGCTCTCAAGCAGTACTTC. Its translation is CAWSQGQALKQYF.

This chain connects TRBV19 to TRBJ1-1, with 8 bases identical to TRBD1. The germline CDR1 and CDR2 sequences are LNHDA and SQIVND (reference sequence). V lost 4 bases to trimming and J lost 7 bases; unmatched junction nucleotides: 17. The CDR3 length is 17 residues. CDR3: CASSSSGGWTGIGEAFF. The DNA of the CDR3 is TGTGCCAGTAGTAGTTCTGGTGGGTGGACAGGGATAGGTGAAGCTTTCTTT.

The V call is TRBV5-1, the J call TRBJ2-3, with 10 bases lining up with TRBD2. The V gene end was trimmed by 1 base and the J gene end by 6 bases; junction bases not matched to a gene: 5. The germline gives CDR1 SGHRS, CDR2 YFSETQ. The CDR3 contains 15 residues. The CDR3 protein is CASSLRSGGADTQYF. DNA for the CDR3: TGCGCCAGCAGCTTGAGGAGCGGGGGGGCGGATACGCAGTATTTT.

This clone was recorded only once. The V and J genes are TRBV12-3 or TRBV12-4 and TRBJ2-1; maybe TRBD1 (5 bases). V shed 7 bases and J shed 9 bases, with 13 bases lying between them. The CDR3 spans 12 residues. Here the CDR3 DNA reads TGTGCCAGCACCAACTTTCAGGGTGAGCAGTTCTTC. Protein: CASTNFQGEQFF.

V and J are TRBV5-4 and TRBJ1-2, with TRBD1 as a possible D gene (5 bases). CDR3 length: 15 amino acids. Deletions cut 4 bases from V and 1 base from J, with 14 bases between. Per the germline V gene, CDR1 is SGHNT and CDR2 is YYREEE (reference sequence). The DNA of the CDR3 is TGTGCCAGCAGCCCGGACACGGAGCTTAACTATGGCTACACCTTC. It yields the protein CASSPDTELNYGYTF.

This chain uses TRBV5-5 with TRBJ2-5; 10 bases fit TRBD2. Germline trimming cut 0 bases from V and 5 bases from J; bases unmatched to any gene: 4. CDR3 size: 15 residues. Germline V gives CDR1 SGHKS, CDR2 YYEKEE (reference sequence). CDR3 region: CASSLEKAGGETQYF. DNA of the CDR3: TGTGCCAGCAGCTTGGAAAAAGCGGGAGGGGAGACCCAGTACTTC.

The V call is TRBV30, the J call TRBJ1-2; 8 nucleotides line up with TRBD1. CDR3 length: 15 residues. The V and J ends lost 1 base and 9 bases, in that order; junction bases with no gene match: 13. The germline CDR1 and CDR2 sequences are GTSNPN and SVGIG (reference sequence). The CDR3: CAWSASSQGGFSYTF. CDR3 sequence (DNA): TGTGCCTGGAGTGCCAGTTCACAGGGGGGGTTTAGCTACACCTTC.

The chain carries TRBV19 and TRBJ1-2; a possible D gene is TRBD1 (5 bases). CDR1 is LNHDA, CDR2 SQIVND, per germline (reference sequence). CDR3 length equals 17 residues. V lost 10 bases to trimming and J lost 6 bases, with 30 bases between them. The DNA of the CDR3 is TGTGCCATCCAGCGAGGGGACCTAGGGGCGGGGGAGAATGGCTACACCTTC. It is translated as CAIQRGDLGAGENGYTF.

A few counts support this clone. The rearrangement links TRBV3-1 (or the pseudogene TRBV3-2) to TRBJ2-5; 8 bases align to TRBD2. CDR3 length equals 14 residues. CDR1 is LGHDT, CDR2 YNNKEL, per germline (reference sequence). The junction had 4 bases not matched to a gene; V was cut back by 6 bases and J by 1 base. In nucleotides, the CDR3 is TGTGCCAGCAGGCGCGGGGGGCCCCAAGAGACCCAGTACTTC. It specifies CASRRGGPQETQYF.

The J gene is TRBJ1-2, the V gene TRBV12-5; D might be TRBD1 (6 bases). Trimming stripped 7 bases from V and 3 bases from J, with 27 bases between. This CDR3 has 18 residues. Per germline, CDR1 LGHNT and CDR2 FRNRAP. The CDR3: CASVLIPGQCRLYYGYTF. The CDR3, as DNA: TGTGCTAGTGTTCTGATACCAGGACAGTGCCGGTTATACTATGGCTACACCTTC.

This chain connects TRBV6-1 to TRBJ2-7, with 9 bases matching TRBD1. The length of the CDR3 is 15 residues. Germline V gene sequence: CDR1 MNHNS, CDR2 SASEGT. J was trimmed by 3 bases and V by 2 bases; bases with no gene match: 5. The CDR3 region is CASSEYRGRSYEQYF. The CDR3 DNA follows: TGTGCCAGCAGTGAATACAGGGGGCGCAGCTACGAGCAGTACTTC.

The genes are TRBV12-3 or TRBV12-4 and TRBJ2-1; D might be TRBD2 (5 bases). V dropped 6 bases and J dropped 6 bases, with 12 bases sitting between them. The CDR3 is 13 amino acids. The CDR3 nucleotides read TGTGCCAGCAGCCTACTAGGACCCAATGAGCAGTTCTTC. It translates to CASSLLGPNEQFF.

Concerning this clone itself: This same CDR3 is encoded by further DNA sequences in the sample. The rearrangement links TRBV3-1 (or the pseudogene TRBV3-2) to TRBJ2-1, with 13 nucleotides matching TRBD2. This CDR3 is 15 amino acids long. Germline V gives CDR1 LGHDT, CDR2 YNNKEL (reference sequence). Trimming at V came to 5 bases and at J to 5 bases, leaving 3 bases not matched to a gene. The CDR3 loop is CASSLTSGGNNEQFF. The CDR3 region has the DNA TGTGCCAGCAGCTTGACTAGCGGGGGGAACAATGAGCAGTTCTTC.

CDR3 DNA sequence: TGTGCCAGCAGCCGCCAGGCGGGGGCATGGGAGACCCAGTACTTC. Its protein product is CASSRQAGAWETQYF. V usage is TRBV3-1 (or the pseudogene TRBV3-2) and J usage is TRBJ2-5, with D perhaps matching TRBD2 (7 bases). The CDR3 covers 15 residues. Germline CDR1 is LGHDT and CDR2 is YNNKEL (reference sequence). Trimming pared 4 bases from V and 5 bases from J, leaving 17 bases between.

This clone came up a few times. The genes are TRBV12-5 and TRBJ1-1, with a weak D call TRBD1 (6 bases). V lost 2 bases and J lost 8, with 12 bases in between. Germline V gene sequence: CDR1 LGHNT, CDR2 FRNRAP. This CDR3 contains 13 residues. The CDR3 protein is CASGLLQGGEAFF. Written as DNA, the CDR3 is TGTGCTAGTGGTTTGTTACAGGGCGGAGAAGCTTTCTTT.

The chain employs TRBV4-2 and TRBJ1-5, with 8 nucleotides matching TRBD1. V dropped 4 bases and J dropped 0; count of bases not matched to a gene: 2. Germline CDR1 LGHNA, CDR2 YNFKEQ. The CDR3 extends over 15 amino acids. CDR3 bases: TGTGCCAGCAGCCTGACAGGGGCTAGCAATCAGCCCCAGCATTTT. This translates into CASSLTGASNQPQHF.

The CDR3, as DNA: TGTGCCAGCAGCCGCCCAGGGGGCGCCGGGGCCAACGTCCTGACTTTC. This translates into CASSRPGGAGANVLTF. The genes are TRBV7-6 and TRBJ2-6, with 8 nucleotides matching TRBD1. Germline-derived CDR1 and CDR2 are SGHVS and FNYEAQ. Trimming took 5 bases from V and 4 from J; bases not matched to a gene: 7. The CDR3 consists of 16 residues.

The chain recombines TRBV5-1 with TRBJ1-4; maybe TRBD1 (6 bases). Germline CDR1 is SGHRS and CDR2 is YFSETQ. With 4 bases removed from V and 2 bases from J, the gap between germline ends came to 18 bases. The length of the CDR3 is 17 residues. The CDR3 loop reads CASSLRGRGRTNEKLFF. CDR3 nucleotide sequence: TGCGCCAGCAGCCTCCGGGGCAGGGGACGGACTAATGAAAAACTGTTTTTT.

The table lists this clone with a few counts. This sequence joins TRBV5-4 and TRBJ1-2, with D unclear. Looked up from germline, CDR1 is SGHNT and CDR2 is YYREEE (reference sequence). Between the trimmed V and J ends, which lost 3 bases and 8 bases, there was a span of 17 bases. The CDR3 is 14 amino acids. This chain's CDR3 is CASSSPAGNGGYTF. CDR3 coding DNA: TGTGCCAGCAGCTCGCCCGCCGGGAATGGGGGCTACACCTTC.

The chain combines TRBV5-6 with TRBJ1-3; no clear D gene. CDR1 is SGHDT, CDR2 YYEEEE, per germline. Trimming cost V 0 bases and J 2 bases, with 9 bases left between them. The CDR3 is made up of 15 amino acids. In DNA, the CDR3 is TGTGCCAGCAGCTTGGGGGCTCAGGCTGGAAACACCATATATTTT. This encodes CASSLGAQAGNTIYF.

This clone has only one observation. The CDR3 here is CASSVGPGSGYTF. The CDR3 DNA follows: TGTGCCAGCAGCGTAGGACCCGGGAGCGGCTACACCTTC. This chain connects TRBV9 to TRBJ1-2; D unclear. The germline CDR1 and CDR2 sequences are SGDLS and YYNGEE. V lost 0 bases, J lost 8 bases, and 11 bases lay in between. This CDR3 region has 13 residues.

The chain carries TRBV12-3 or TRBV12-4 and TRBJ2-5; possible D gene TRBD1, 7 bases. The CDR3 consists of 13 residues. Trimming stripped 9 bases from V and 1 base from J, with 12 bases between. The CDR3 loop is CASLRDSQETQYF. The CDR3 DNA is TGTGCCAGTTTGCGGGACAGCCAAGAGACCCAGTACTTC.

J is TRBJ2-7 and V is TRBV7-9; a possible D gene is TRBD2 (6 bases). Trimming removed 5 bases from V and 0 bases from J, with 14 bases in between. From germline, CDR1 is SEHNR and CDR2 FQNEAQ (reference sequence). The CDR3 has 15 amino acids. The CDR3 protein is CASSPGLPNSYEQYF. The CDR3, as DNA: TGTGCCAGCAGCCCAGGACTACCCAACTCCTACGAGCAGTACTTC.

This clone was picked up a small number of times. As DNA, the CDR3 is TGTGCTAGTGGTTTGGACGGGTGGGGACTAGAGTACAATGAGCAGTTCTTC. This translates into CASGLDGWGLEYNEQFF. J is TRBJ2-1 and V is TRBV12-5; 8 bases match TRBD2. Germline V gives CDR1 LGHNT, CDR2 FRNRAP. This CDR3 comprises 17 residues. Trimming cost V 1 base and J 4 bases; bases outside gene matches: 9.

In DNA form, the CDR3 reads TGTGCCAGCAAGAGCCCGGGAGGGAATGGCTACACCTTC. It codes for CASKSPGGNGYTF. The rearrangement uses TRBV28 and TRBJ1-2; D gene unclear. V lost 7 bases to trimming and J lost 6 bases, with 15 bases between them. From germline, CDR1 is MDHEN and CDR2 SYDVKM. The CDR3 totals 13 residues.

In DNA, the CDR3 is TGTGCCAGCTCACCACGGGACAGGGGGCCCGAGACCCAGTACTTC. It codes for CASSPRDRGPETQYF. This rearrangement joins TRBV18 to TRBJ2-5; 12 nucleotides align to TRBD1. V lost 1 base to trimming and J lost 5 bases; unmatched junction nucleotides: 2. The CDR3 is 15 amino acids. The germline V gene has CDR1 KGHSH and CDR2 LQKENI.